This paragraph covers one T cell receptor (beta chain) sequence. The antigen it binds to is not known. No qualities accompany the bases; no much larger clone lies one base away. Genomic DNA was extracted from sorted cells for sequencing of the TCRbeta CDR3 region. TCRbeta CDR3 regions were sequenced using the immunoSEQ Assay. TCRdb holds this immuneACCESS table with in-frame rearrangements only. Some clones are missing; in checked studies, unresolved V genes explain under half, and the rest has no known cause. A total of fewer than 40,000 clones appear in this sample, 60% to 85% of them only once. The top ten clonotypes cover 12% of the sample. The source of the sample is a study of OX40 agonist ivuxolimab in advanced cancers. Describing the broader study: Ivuxolimab, which targeted the costimulatory receptor OX40 (CD134), was an agonistic, fully human IgG2 monoclonal antibody. The paper reports the monotherapy dose-escalation portion (N ≈ 50 patients) of the phase I ivuxolimab trial. Patients were allowed to have had prior anti-PD-1, anti-PD-L1 or anti-CTLA-4 therapy, and 30% to 40% of the dose-escalation patients had been treated with checkpoint inhibitors. In the dose-escalation cohort, 70% to 90% of patients were male, and the mean age was approximately 60 years with a range of roughly 20 to 85. The point of sequencing TCRbeta in the periphery was to test whether ivuxolimab changed TCR sequence diversity and drove clonal T-cell expansion. Among the approximately 50 dose-escalation patients, about 19 had hepatocellular carcinoma, around 15 melanoma, 9 renal cell carcinoma and 9 head and neck cancer. Partial responses occurred in three dose-escalation patients: two with cutaneous melanoma and one with hepatocellular carcinoma. Intravenous ivuxolimab was administered to patients every 2 weeks at six dose levels: 0.01, 0.1, 0.3, 1.5, 3 and 10 mg/kg.

The investigation overall reported the following: Antigen specificity was not determined for the clonally expanded peripheral T cells. After ivuxolimab, CD8+ T cells had more expanded clones than CD4+ T cells on average. At doses of 0.1 to 3.0 mg/kg, clonal expansion of both CD4+ and CD8+ T cells in blood was seen between baseline and week 6. Low levels of normalized T-cell clonal expansion were also seen in some patients who did not respond. Partial responders in the 0.1-3.0 mg/kg groups had among the lowest normalized peripheral clonal expansion, especially among CD8+ T cells.

CDR1 MNHNS and CDR2 SASEGT were looked up in the germline V gene. The CDR3 starts with the cysteine, ends with the phenylalanine, and has 13 residues. Just CDR3 DNA is preserved here, 39 bases in frame from base 1. Trimming removed 8 bases from V and 2 bases from J, leaving 10 bases between the germline ends. Patients with a history of autoimmune disease or receiving systemic immunosuppression were excluded from the trial. Peripheral blood for TCR sequencing was drawn from every dose cohort at baseline, at cycle 4 day 1 and at cycle 7 day 1. The samples were taken from a phase I, first-in-human, multicenter, open-label dose-escalation trial of ivuxolimab. Adults with locally advanced or metastatic melanoma, renal cell carcinoma, hepatocellular carcinoma or head and neck squamous cell carcinoma were enrolled in the trial. Before TCR sequencing, CD4+ T cells and CD8+ T cells were sorted from peripheral blood as separate populations.

The specimen comprised CD4+ or CD8+ T cells sorted from blood, sampled in a trial of the OX40 agonist ivuxolimab. This chain is built from TRBV6-1 and TRBJ1-5; no D segment can be confidently identified. This clonotype originated in an adult with an advanced solid tumor such as melanoma, head and neck, liver or kidney cancer. The DNA sequence is TGTGCCAGCCAAGCCGTGGGCAATCAGCCCCAGCATTTT. Its amino acids are CASQAVGNQPQHF.